A selection of T cell receptor beta chains follows, all from one sample in a study of blood T cell repertoires in COVID-19. The table came from immunoSEQ multiplex PCR; TCRdb's copy has only in-frame clones and leaves some out. The sample records about 40,000 clones, around 87% being singletons. Sequenced material: peripheral blood. The receptors were gathered from a man aged 55 to 69 with acute or convalescent COVID-19. The CDR3 runs from the conserved cysteine through the conserved F or W. The D gene is left open where the match is weak. Size tells how often a clone was seen (once, few, many) or the class of an expanded clone, and some rows leave it out.

TRBJ1-1,TRBV5-1,-,13,-,TGCGCCAGCAGCTTGAAATCGGGCACTGAAGCTTTCTTT,CASSLKSGTEAFF
TRBJ2-3,TRBV19,-,16,TRBD2,TGTGCCAGTAGTACGGGACTAGCGGGAGTGACAGATACGCAGTATTTT,CASSTGLAGVTDTQYF
TRBJ2-2,TRBV13,-,12,-,TGTGCCAGGGGAGACAACACCGGGGAGCTGTTTTTT,CARGDNTGELFF
TRBJ1-5,TRBV19,-,16,TRBD1,TGTGCCAGTAGTAAGACAGGGCGAGAGGTGAATCAGCCCCAGCATTTT,CASSKTGREVNQPQHF
TRBJ2-1,TRBV7-9,-,15,-,TGTGCCAGCAGCGTTAGCGGTTACTCCTACAATGAGCAGTTCTTC,CASSVSGYSYNEQFF
TRBJ2-3,TRBV19,-,15,TRBD1,TGTGCCAGTAGTATAGGGACAGGAAGCACAGATACGCAGTATTTT,CASSIGTGSTDTQYF
TRBJ1-4,TRBV18,-,18,TRBD1,TGTGCCAGCTCACCATCCGGGACAGGGGCCGCCTTTGGAGAAAAACTGTTTTTT,CASSPSGTGAAFGEKLFF
TRBJ1-1,TRBV28,once,14,-,TGTGCCAGCAGTCGCTCCCCCCGGGAAATTGAAGCTTTCTTT,CASSRSPREIEAFF
TRBJ2-2,TRBV9,-,11,-,TGTGCCAGCAGTACGGTCGGGGAGCTGTTTTTT,CASSTVGELFF
TRBJ2-7,TRBV28,-,16,TRBD1,TGTGCCAGCAGGATAACGGGACAGGGGGCCTCCTACGAGCAGTACTTC,CASRITGQGASYEQYF
TRBJ2-1,TRBV7-9,-,14,TRBD2,TGTGCCGGGGGACTAGCGGCCAACTACAATGAGCAGTTCTTC,CAGGLAANYNEQFF
TRBJ2-1,TRBV24-1,once,16,TRBD2,TGTGCCACCAGTGATCCCAGCGGGAGGGCCTACAATGAGCAGTTCTTC,CATSDPSGRAYNEQFF
TRBJ1-3,TRBV29-1,once,12,-,TGCAGCGTTGAGGCAGAAAGAAACACCATATATTTT,CSVEAERNTIYF
TRBJ2-3,TRBV29-1,-,14,-,TGCAGCGCCGCGACGGGGACTAGCACAGATACGCAGTATTTT,CSAATGTSTDTQYF
TRBJ2-3,TRBV4-3,-,13,-,TGCGCCAGCAGCCAGCGCGGGACAGATACGCAGTATTTT,CASSQRGTDTQYF
TRBJ2-2,TRBV18,-,18,TRBD2,TGTGCCAGCTCACCGAGGCAAGCGGGAGGGACGAACACCGGGGAGCTGTTTTTT,CASSPRQAGGTNTGELFF
TRBJ2-2,TRBV19,-,16,TRBD1,TGTGCCAGTAGTACCCTTGGGACAGCGAACACCGGGGAGCTGTTTTTT,CASSTLGTANTGELFF
TRBJ1-6,TRBV13,medium-sized,15,-,TGTGCCAGCAGGCAGCGTGGGGGGGCGGATTCACCCCTCCACTTT,CASRQRGGADSPLHF
TRBJ2-1,TRBV28,-,15,TRBD1,TGTGCCAGCAGTCTGCAGGGGGCCCTCTACAATGAGCAGTTCTTC,CASSLQGALYNEQFF
TRBJ2-5,TRBV30,-,11,-,TGTGCCTGGAGTGTGCGGGAGACCCAGTACTTC,CAWSVRETQYF
TRBJ1-5,TRBV25-1,-,13,-,TGTGCCAGCAGTGAATTGGGGAGTCAGCCCCAGCATTTT,CASSELGSQPQHF
TRBJ2-7,TRBV28,-,17,TRBD2,TGTGCCAGCAGTCCCCCCAGTAGCGGGAGGACCCTGTACGAGCAGTACTTC,CASSPPSSGRTLYEQYF
TRBJ1-2,TRBV5-4,-,15,TRBD1,TGTGCCAGCAGCTTCCCGACAGGGGAGAAGCGTGGCTACACCTTC,CASSFPTGEKRGYTF
TRBJ2-1,TRBV4-1,-,17,TRBD2,TGCGCCAGCAGCCAAAGCGAGAGCGGGAGAGTGAGGGGTGAGCAGTTCTTC,CASSQSESGRVRGEQFF
TRBJ2-2,TRBV7-2,-,16,TRBD2,TGTGCCAGCAGCTTGGGGACTAGCGGGAGGACCGGGGAGCTGTTTTTT,CASSLGTSGRTGELFF
TRBJ1-2,TRBV27,-,13,-,TGTGCCAGCAGTTTTGGTCAGGGTGGAGGCTACACCTTC,CASSFGQGGGYTF
TRBJ1-5,TRBV24-1,-,16,TRBD1,TGTGCCACCAGTGAAACGGGACAGAAACTTCATCAGCCCCAGCATTTT,CATSETGQKLHQPQHF
TRBJ1-5,TRBV19,-,12,-,TGTGCCAGTAGCTTCCAATTAGGGGGATGGCATTTT,CASSFQLGGWHF
TRBJ1-1,TRBV5-6,-,16,TRBD1,TGTGCCAGCAGCGTGGGGCGCGGGACAGAAAACACTGAAGCTTTCTTT,CASSVGRGTENTEAFF
TRBJ2-1,TRBV5-1,-,16,TRBD2,TGCGCCAGCAGCCGGGAAGCGGGAGCGGCCTACAATGAGCAGTTCTTC,CASSREAGAAYNEQFF
TRBJ2-2,TRBV29-1,few,13,-,TGCAGCGCCACCCCGGCCCGGGGAGGGGAGCTGTTTTTT,CSATPARGGELFF
TRBJ2-1,TRBV9,-,14,TRBD1,TGTGCCAGCAGCGAACGGACAGGGGACAATGAGCAGTTCTTC,CASSERTGDNEQFF
TRBJ2-5,TRBV19,-,15,TRBD2,TGTGCCAGTAGCGTCGGGGGGAGAATCCAAGAGACCCAGTACTTC,CASSVGGRIQETQYF
TRBJ2-1,TRBV6-4,-,15,TRBD1,TGTGCCAGCAGTGGGGCTGACAGGGGGCTCAATGAGCAGTTCTTC,CASSGADRGLNEQFF
TRBJ2-1,TRBV6-4,-,15,TRBD2,TGTGCCAGCAGAGGAGCGGGAGGCCCGGGGAATGAGCAGTTCTTC,CASRGAGGPGNEQFF
TRBJ1-1,TRBV2,-,13,-,TGTGCCAGCAGTGAAGCCGGACAGATCAGGCCGATCTTC,CASSEAGQIRPIF
TRBJ1-2,TRBV4-3,-,16,TRBD1,TGCGCCAGCAGCCAAGACGCTGCCCAGGGGGACTATGGCTACACCTTC,CASSQDAAQGDYGYTF